This T cell receptor beta chain was captured in a study of Graves' ophthalmopathy and Graves' hyperthyroidism. Amplified material comprised TCR beta CDR3 regions derived from RNA transcripts. In the first round, RT-PCR was carried out with HTBI primers, and a multiplex PCR formed the second round. Using its own MiXCR run on the multiplex PCR reads, TCRdb lists one record per CDR3 protein. Of around 1.1 million distinct CDR3 sequences listed, roughly 35% are singletons. This receptor was taken from an adult man with Graves' hyperthyroidism. The sample consisted of peripheral blood or thyroid tissue (not recorded which).

CDR3 residues: CASSEVKGFWSKETQYF. The CDR3 coding sequence is TGTGCCAGCAGTGAGGTTAAGGGGTTCTGGTCTAAAGAGACCCAGTACTTC. The rearrangement joins TRBV25-1 to TRBJ2-5, with a possible D match to TRBD1 (5 bases). The CDR3 covers 17 residues. V lost 3 bases to trimming and J lost 3 bases, with 20 bases between them. The V gene's germline CDR1 is MGHDK and CDR2 SYGVNS. The variable domain in full, with the rest retrieved from reference TRBV25-1 and TRBJ2-5, is EADIYQTPRYLVIGTGKKITLECSQTMGHDKMYWYQQDPGMELHLIHYSYGVNSTEKGDLSSESTVSRIRTEHFPLTLESARPSHTSQYLCASSEVKGFWSKETQYFGPGTRLLVL.